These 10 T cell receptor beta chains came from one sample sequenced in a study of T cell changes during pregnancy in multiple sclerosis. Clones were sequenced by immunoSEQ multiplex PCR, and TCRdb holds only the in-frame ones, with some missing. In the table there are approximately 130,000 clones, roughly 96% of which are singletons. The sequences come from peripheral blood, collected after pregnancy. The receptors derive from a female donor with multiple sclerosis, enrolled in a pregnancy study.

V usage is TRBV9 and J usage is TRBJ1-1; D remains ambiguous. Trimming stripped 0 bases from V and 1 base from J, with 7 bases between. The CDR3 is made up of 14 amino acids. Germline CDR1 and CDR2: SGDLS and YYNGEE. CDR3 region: CASSVGQSNTEAFF. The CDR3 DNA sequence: TGTGCCAGCAGCGTAGGACAATCGAACACTGAAGCTTTCTTT. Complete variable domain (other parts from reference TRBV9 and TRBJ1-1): DSGVTQTPKHLITATGQRVTLRCSPRSGDLSVYWYQQSLDQGLQFLIQYYNGEERAKGNILERFSAQQFPDLHSELNLSSLELGDSALYFCASSVGQSNTEAFFGQGTRLTVV.

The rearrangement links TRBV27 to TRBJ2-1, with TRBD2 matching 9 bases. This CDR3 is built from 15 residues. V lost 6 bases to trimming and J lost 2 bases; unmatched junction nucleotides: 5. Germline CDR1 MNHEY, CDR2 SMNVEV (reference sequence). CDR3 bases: TGTGCCAGCAGGCTAGCGGGAAGAACCTACAATGAGCAGTTCTTC. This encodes CASRLAGRTYNEQFF.

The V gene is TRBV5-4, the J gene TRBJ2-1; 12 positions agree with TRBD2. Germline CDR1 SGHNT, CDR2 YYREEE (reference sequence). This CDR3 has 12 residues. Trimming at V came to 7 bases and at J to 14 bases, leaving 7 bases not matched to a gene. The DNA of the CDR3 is TGTGCCAGCCTGACTAGCGGGAGTGTGGAGTTCTTC. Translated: CASLTSGSVEFF.

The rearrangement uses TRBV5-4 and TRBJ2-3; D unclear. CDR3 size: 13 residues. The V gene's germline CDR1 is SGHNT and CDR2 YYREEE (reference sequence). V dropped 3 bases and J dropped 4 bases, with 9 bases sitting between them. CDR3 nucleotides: TGTGCCAGCAGCTCATCTAGGTCAGATACGCAGTATTTT. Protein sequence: CASSSSRSDTQYF.

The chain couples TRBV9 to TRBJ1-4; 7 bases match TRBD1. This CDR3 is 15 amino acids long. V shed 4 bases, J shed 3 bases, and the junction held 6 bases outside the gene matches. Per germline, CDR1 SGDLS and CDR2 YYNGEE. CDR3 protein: CASSFRTGANEKLFF. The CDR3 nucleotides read TGTGCCAGCAGCTTCAGGACAGGCGCTAATGAAAAACTGTTTTTT.

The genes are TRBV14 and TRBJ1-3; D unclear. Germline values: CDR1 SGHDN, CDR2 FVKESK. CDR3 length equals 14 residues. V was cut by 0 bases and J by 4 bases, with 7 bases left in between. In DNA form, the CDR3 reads TGTGCCAGCAGCCAAGAACTAAAGGGAAACACCATATATTTT. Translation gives CASSQELKGNTIYF.

Written as DNA, the CDR3 is TGTGCCAGTAGTCGGAGGAGCGGGAACACTGAAGCTTTCTTT. It is translated as CASSRRSGNTEAFF. The gene calls are TRBV19 and TRBJ1-1; D call uncertain. This CDR3 comprises 14 residues. The germline CDR1 and CDR2 sequences are LNHDA and SQIVND (reference sequence). The V and J ends lost 5 bases and 1 base respectively, with 11 bases between them.

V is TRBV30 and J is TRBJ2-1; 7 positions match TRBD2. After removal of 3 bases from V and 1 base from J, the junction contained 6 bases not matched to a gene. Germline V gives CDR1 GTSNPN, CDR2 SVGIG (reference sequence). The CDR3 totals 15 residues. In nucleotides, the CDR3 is TGTGCCTGGAGGGGGGGGATCGGGTCCTACAATGAGCAGTTCTTC. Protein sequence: CAWRGGIGSYNEQFF.

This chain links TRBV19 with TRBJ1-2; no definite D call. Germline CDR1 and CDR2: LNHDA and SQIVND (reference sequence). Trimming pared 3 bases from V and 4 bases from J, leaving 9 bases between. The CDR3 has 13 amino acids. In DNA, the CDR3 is TGTGCCAGTAGTATCGGGGAGTTCTATGGCTACACCTTC. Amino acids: CASSIGEFYGYTF. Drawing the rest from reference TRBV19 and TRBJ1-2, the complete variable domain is DGGITQSPKYLFRKEGQNVTLSCEQNLNHDAMYWYRQDPGQGLRLIYYSQIVNDFQKGDIAEGYSVSREKKESFPLTVTSAQKNPTAFYLCASSIGEFYGYTFGSGTRLTVV.

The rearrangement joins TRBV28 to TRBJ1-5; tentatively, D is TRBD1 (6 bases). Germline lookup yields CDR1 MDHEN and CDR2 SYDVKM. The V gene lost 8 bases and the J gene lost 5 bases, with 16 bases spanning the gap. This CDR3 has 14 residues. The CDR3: CASHSGQDYQPQHF. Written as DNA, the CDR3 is TGTGCCAGCCACTCGGGACAAGATTATCAGCCCCAGCATTTT.